This is a list of T cell receptor beta chains from one sample in a study of T cells after posttransplantation cyclophosphamide. Libraries were prepared by immunoSEQ multiplex PCR; TCRdb keeps only in-frame clonotypes and omits some of them. The sample consists of about 11,000 clones, around 95% of them appearing once. Sequencing input: naive CD8+ T cells sorted from PBMCs. These TCRs come from a man aged 30-40 years in good health and a related stem cell transplant donor. Both conserved end residues are part of each CDR3. D genes are given only for firm matches. Not all rows give a size; the values are once, few, many and, for expanded clones, a class.

v_call: TRBV7-9; d_call: TRBD1; clone_size: -; j_call: TRBJ1-1; cdr3_nt: TGTGCCAGCAGCCCGTCGACAGGGATGAACACTGAAGCTTTCTTT; cdr3_aa: CASSPSTGMNTEAFF
v_call: TRBV9; d_call: TRBD1; clone_size: -; j_call: TRBJ1-4; cdr3_nt: TGTGCCAGCAGCCGGGACAGGGCTGAGAATGAAAAACTGTTTTTT; cdr3_aa: CASSRDRAENEKLFF
v_call: TRBV27; d_call: TRBD2; clone_size: -; j_call: TRBJ2-3; cdr3_nt: TGTGCCAGCAGTTTAACATCCCTAGCGGGGAATACGCAGTATTTT; cdr3_aa: CASSLTSLAGNTQYF
v_call: TRBV27; d_call: -; clone_size: -; j_call: TRBJ2-7; cdr3_nt: TGTGCCAGCAGTTTATTCCCCACACCTCTGACAGGAACCTACGAGCAGTACTTC; cdr3_aa: CASSLFPTPLTGTYEQYF
v_call: TRBV6-8; d_call: -; clone_size: -; j_call: TRBJ1-6; cdr3_nt: TGTGCCAGCGGCTACCGGGTCTGCCATTCACCCCTCCACTTT; cdr3_aa: CASGYRVCHSPLHF
v_call: TRBV6-5; d_call: -; clone_size: -; j_call: TRBJ2-7; cdr3_nt: TGTGCCAGCAGCAACCTTCCACAGGTGCCCCACGAGCAGTACTTC; cdr3_aa: CASSNLPQVPHEQYF
v_call: TRBV5-1; d_call: TRBD1; clone_size: -; j_call: TRBJ2-7; cdr3_nt: TGCGCCAGCTCCCCGGGACAGGGGTCCTACGAGCAGTACTTC; cdr3_aa: CASSPGQGSYEQYF
v_call: TRBV28; d_call: -; clone_size: -; j_call: TRBJ1-5; cdr3_nt: TGTGCCAGCAGCCCCCCAGGCGATAGCAATCAGCCCCAGCATTTT; cdr3_aa: CASSPPGDSNQPQHF
v_call: TRBV27; d_call: -; clone_size: once; j_call: TRBJ1-6; cdr3_nt: TGTGCCAGCAGTCCCTTTCATTCACCCCTCCACTTT; cdr3_aa: CASSPFHSPLHF
v_call: TRBV7-2; d_call: -; clone_size: -; j_call: TRBJ2-4; cdr3_nt: TGTGCCAGCAGCTTAAACCCGGGACTAGCCAAAAACATTCAGTACTTC; cdr3_aa: CASSLNPGLAKNIQYF
v_call: TRBV5-8; d_call: TRBD2; clone_size: -; j_call: TRBJ2-7; cdr3_nt: TGTGCCAGCAGCTTGGGACACGCGGGGGAGGACGAGCAGTACTTC; cdr3_aa: CASSLGHAGEDEQYF
v_call: TRBV14; d_call: -; clone_size: -; j_call: TRBJ2-3; cdr3_nt: TGTGCCAGCAGCCAAGATTACTCGACAGATACGCAGTATTTT; cdr3_aa: CASSQDYSTDTQYF
v_call: TRBV6-6; d_call: TRBD1; clone_size: -; j_call: TRBJ2-1; cdr3_nt: TGTGCCAGCAGTTACAGCCAGGGGACAGGGGAAAATGAGCAGTTCTTC; cdr3_aa: CASSYSQGTGENEQFF
v_call: TRBV6-6; d_call: -; clone_size: -; j_call: TRBJ1-1; cdr3_nt: TGTGCCAGCAGCCCTACAGGCCCGGGGGACACTGAAGCTTTCTTT; cdr3_aa: CASSPTGPGDTEAFF
v_call: TRBV7-8; d_call: -; clone_size: -; j_call: TRBJ1-2; cdr3_nt: TGTGCCAGCAGCGAAGACAGGCAGTTCAATGGCTACACCTTC; cdr3_aa: CASSEDRQFNGYTF
v_call: TRBV9; d_call: TRBD2; clone_size: -; j_call: TRBJ2-5; cdr3_nt: TGTGCCAGCAGCTCCGGGGGGGGGCAGCAAGAGACCCAGTACTTC; cdr3_aa: CASSSGGGQQETQYF
v_call: TRBV18; d_call: TRBD2; clone_size: -; j_call: TRBJ2-7; cdr3_nt: TGTGCCAGCTCACCGGGCGGGGGGGAGTACGAGCAGTACTTC; cdr3_aa: CASSPGGGEYEQYF
v_call: TRBV2; d_call: -; clone_size: -; j_call: TRBJ1-1; cdr3_nt: TGTGCCAGCAAGGGGGAGCCCCGGGTAACTGAAGCTTTCTTT; cdr3_aa: CASKGEPRVTEAFF
v_call: TRBV6-1; d_call: -; clone_size: -; j_call: TRBJ1-1; cdr3_nt: TGTGCCAGCAGTGAGGTCGATCGGAGGACTGAAGCTTTCTTT; cdr3_aa: CASSEVDRRTEAFF
v_call: TRBV19; d_call: -; clone_size: -; j_call: TRBJ1-1; cdr3_nt: TGTGCCAGTAGTATTGGGCAGATGAACACTGAAGCTTTCTTT; cdr3_aa: CASSIGQMNTEAFF
v_call: TRBV4-1; d_call: -; clone_size: -; j_call: TRBJ2-7; cdr3_nt: TGCGCCAGCAGCCCCCAGGAGGGAGCCTACGAGCAGTACTTC; cdr3_aa: CASSPQEGAYEQYF
v_call: TRBV27; d_call: -; clone_size: -; j_call: TRBJ2-1; cdr3_nt: TGTGCCAGCAGTTTTTACAGGGATCGAAATGAGCAGTTCTTC; cdr3_aa: CASSFYRDRNEQFF
v_call: TRBV4-1; d_call: TRBD2; clone_size: -; j_call: TRBJ2-1; cdr3_nt: TGCGCCAGCAGCCAACTAGCGGGGGGGGTCGATGAGCAGTTCTTC; cdr3_aa: CASSQLAGGVDEQFF
v_call: TRBV7-8; d_call: -; clone_size: -; j_call: TRBJ1-1; cdr3_nt: TGTGCCAGCAGCTTAGGGGAGGGGAGGACCGGTGAAGCTTTCTTT; cdr3_aa: CASSLGEGRTGEAFF
v_call: TRBV9; d_call: -; clone_size: -; j_call: TRBJ2-7; cdr3_nt: TGTGCCAGCAGCGTAGAGCAAAACTCCTACGAGCAGTACTTC; cdr3_aa: CASSVEQNSYEQYF
v_call: TRBV7-2; d_call: -; clone_size: -; j_call: TRBJ1-1; cdr3_nt: TGTGCCAGCAGCCTAACGGTGAACACTGAAGCTTTCTTT; cdr3_aa: CASSLTVNTEAFF
v_call: TRBV25-1; d_call: -; clone_size: once; j_call: TRBJ1-1; cdr3_nt: TGTGCCAGCAGTGGGGGAGGGAGCACTGAAGCTTTCTTT; cdr3_aa: CASSGGGSTEAFF
v_call: TRBV12-5; d_call: TRBD1; clone_size: -; j_call: TRBJ2-5; cdr3_nt: TGTGCTAGTGGTTTGGCCTCGGTAGGGGGCCCAGAGACCCAGTACTTC; cdr3_aa: CASGLASVGGPETQYF
v_call: TRBV19; d_call: -; clone_size: -; j_call: TRBJ1-1; cdr3_nt: TGTGCCAGTAGTATAGATCTTGAGGGCATGAACACTGAAGCTTTCTTT; cdr3_aa: CASSIDLEGMNTEAFF
v_call: TRBV6-6; d_call: -; clone_size: -; j_call: TRBJ1-1; cdr3_nt: TGTGCCAGCTCTCCTACCTACACTGAAGCTTTCTTT; cdr3_aa: CASSPTYTEAFF
v_call: TRBV11-2; d_call: TRBD1; clone_size: -; j_call: TRBJ1-1; cdr3_nt: TGTGCCAGCAGCGCCGGACAGGGGGCGAGCACTGAAGCTTTCTTT; cdr3_aa: CASSAGQGASTEAFF
v_call: TRBV7-6; d_call: TRBD1; clone_size: -; j_call: TRBJ1-1; cdr3_nt: TGTGCCAGCAGTTCCGGACAGGGGGCAGGGAACACTGAAGCTTTCTTT; cdr3_aa: CASSSGQGAGNTEAFF
v_call: TRBV7-8; d_call: -; clone_size: -; j_call: TRBJ1-1; cdr3_nt: TGTGCCAGCAGCTCCCCGGGAGAGGGCAGGGACACTGAAGCTTTCTTT; cdr3_aa: CASSSPGEGRDTEAFF